These T cell receptor beta chains were read from a single sample in a study of identical twins. TCRdb processed the 5' RACE reads anew with MiXCR; each CDR3 protein has one entry. Of hundreds of thousands of distinct CDR3 sequences listed, 8.5% to 9.5% were seen once; the top ten hold roughly 0.97%. These data are also associated with another study on yellow fever vaccine responses in identical twins.

Sequenced: PBMCs. The receptors shown here come from a woman aged 18-29 years in good health. Both conserved end residues are part of each CDR3. The order of the fields is V gene, J gene, clone size, D gene, CDR3 protein, CDR3 DNA. A D gene is named only where the DNA matches it firmly. The size field is filled for only some rows; it gives once, few, many or a size class.

TRBV20-1,TRBJ2-3,.,.,CSAGGGGADTQYF,TGCAGTGCTGGTGGTGGTGGCGCAGATACGCAGTATTTT
TRBV20-1,TRBJ2-3,.,.,CSARDPGQVTDTQYF,TGCAGTGCTAGAGACCCCGGGCAAGTCACAGATACGCAGTATTTT
TRBV4-1,TRBJ2-7,.,.,CASSQAHGDIEYF,TGCGCCAGCAGCCAAGCCCACGGGGACATAGAGTACTTC
TRBV5-5,TRBJ1-5,few,TRBD1,CASSTGQGVGQPQHF,TGTGCCAGCAGCACAGGACAGGGGGTGGGTCAGCCCCAGCATTTT
TRBV4-2,TRBJ1-2,.,.,CASSQDMADTGYGYTF,TGTGCCAGCAGCCAAGATATGGCAGATACAGGCTATGGCTACACCTTC
TRBV19,TRBJ1-2,.,.,CASSITDPNYGYTF,TGTGCCAGTAGTATCACTGATCCTAACTATGGCTACACCTTC
TRBV4-3,TRBJ2-1,few,.,CASSRTAGSGPYNEQFF,TGCGCCAGCAGCCGGACGGCAGGGAGCGGGCCGTACAATGAGCAGTTCTTC
TRBV7-8,TRBJ2-7,many,TRBD2,CASSLEGGHYEQYF,TGTGCCAGCAGTTTAGAGGGAGGGCACTACGAGCAGTACTTC
TRBV6-2/TRBV6-3,TRBJ2-3,few,.,CASRKGNTDTQYF,TGTGCCAGCCGGAAGGGTAACACAGATACGCAGTATTTT
TRBV3-1,TRBJ1-2,.,.,CASSHEGVRGYTF,TGTGCCAGCAGCCACGAGGGGGTTAGGGGCTACACCTTC
TRBV20-1,TRBJ2-3,.,.,CSAISSDLGTDTQYF,TGCAGTGCTATAAGCTCAGACCTAGGCACAGATACGCAGTATTTT
TRBV14,TRBJ2-5,few,.,CASSLDALTRTQYF,TGTGCCAGCAGCCTCGATGCTCTAACTAGGACCCAGTACTTC
TRBV29-1,TRBJ2-1,few,.,CSAGTKEQFF,TGCAGCGCCGGGACCAAAGAGCAGTTCTTC
TRBV6-5,TRBJ2-5,few,TRBD2,CASSYSFTSGGLAQYF,TGTGCCAGCAGTTACTCGTTTACTAGCGGGGGATTGGCCCAGTACTTC
TRBV6-5,TRBJ2-7,few,TRBD1,CASSYGQGRGYEQYF,TGTGCCAGCAGTTACGGTCAAGGCAGGGGGTACGAGCAGTACTTC
TRBV5-1,TRBJ2-7,.,.,CASSLEAQYEQYF,TGCGCCAGCAGCTTGGAGGCACAGTACGAGCAGTACTTC
TRBV5-6,TRBJ2-2,many,.,CASSYPGANTGELFF,TGTGCCAGCAGCTACCCAGGGGCTAACACCGGGGAGCTGTTTTTT